The sequence of this TCR beta chain was determined in a study of CD8+CD57+ T cells in acquired aplastic anemia. About the research overall: Roughly 3.2 ug was the average amount of DNA from sorted CD4+ and CD8+ cells.

The sequenced patients had an expansion of CD8+CD57+ cells seen by flow cytometry. When blood sampling took place, the patients had received no therapy. Profiling that covered TCR beta VDJ and CDR3 relied on genomic DNA as its template. TCRdb re-analysed the reads in MiXCR, keeping a single row per CDR3 protein. The sample has approximately 150,000 distinct CDR3 sequences, around 47% seen once. From germline, CDR1 is MGHDK and CDR2 SYGVNS. V was trimmed by 3 bases and J by 9 bases, leaving 6 bases between them. The CDR3 sequence is 11 residues long. Whole-study results and caveats: Comparison of patients with controls identified 25 to 35 shared CD8+ CDR3 sequences.

This clonotype was counted a single time. What it binds is not known. The sample comprised sorted CD4+, CD8+, or CD8+CD57+ T cells (not recorded which) from PBMCs. The TCR was taken from a human donor with aplastic anemia. The rearrangement links TRBV25-1 to TRBJ1-5; D gene ambiguous. The CDR3 loop reads CASSDSGPQHF. In DNA, the CDR3 is TGTGCCAGCAGTGACTCTGGGCCCCAGCATTTT.